This is a list of T cell receptor beta chains from one sample in a study of T cell repertoires and leukemia-associated antigens. TCRdb processed the 5' RACE reads anew with MiXCR; each CDR3 protein has one entry. The profile shows more than 8,000 distinct CDR3 sequences, roughly 43% of them singletons. No cognate antigen is known for these TCRs. The sequenced material came from CD3+ T cells sorted from blood and cultured. Every receptor here comes from a female donor in good health. Both conserved end residues are part of each CDR3. D genes are given only for firm matches. Size values are once, few and many counts, or a class for expanded clones, and some rows have none.

v_gene	abundance	j_gene	d_gene	CDR3aa	CDR3nt
TRBV7-9	-	TRBJ1-4	TRBD1	CAAGQGDGENLFF	TGTGCCGCGGGACAGGGAGATGGCGAAAATCTGTTTTTC
TRBV5-4	many	TRBJ2-7	-	CASSTLGATGVVYEQYF	TGTGCCAGCAGCACCCTCGGGGCGACGGGAGTCGTTTACGAGCAGTACTTC
TRBV4-1	once	TRBJ1-4	-	CAGSQAGRDGEKLFF	TGCGCCGGCAGCCAAGCCGGACGGGATGGGGAAAAACTGTTTTTT
TRBV24-1	-	TRBJ2-1	TRBD1	CATSDRDRGAHNEQFF	TGTGCCACCAGTGATCGCGACAGGGGAGCGCACAATGAGCAGTTCTTC
TRBV5-1	-	TRBJ2-3	-	CASSLGGPGTDTQYF	TGCGCCAGCAGCTTGGGCGGACCCGGGACAGATACGCAGTATTTT
TRBV10-3	few	TRBJ2-7	TRBD2	CAINSGDTYEQYF	TGTGCCATCAACAGCGGGGATACCTACGAGCAGTACTTC
TRBV5-5	few	TRBJ2-1	-	CASSRPAGDIPRGPYNEQFF	TGTGCCAGCAGCCGGCCAGCAGGGGATATTCCACGAGGACCCTACAATGAGCAGTTCTTC
TRBV7-3	once	TRBJ2-1	-	CPRSSAPAIPGTHSYNEQFF	TGTCCCCGCAGCTCGGCCCCGGCTATCCCCGGGACTCACTCCTACAATGAGCAGTTCTTC
TRBV25-1	-	TRBJ2-3	TRBD1	CASSDGRQGMDTQYF	TGTGCCAGCAGCGACGGACGACAGGGAATGGATACGCAGTATTTT
TRBV20-1	once	TRBJ2-2	-	CSASDYLSGELFF	TGCAGTGCTAGTGACTACCTGTCCGGGGAGCTGTTTTTT
TRBV6-6	many	TRBJ2-3	TRBD2	CASSPPSGRAPDTQYF	TGTGCCAGCAGCCCCCCTAGCGGGAGGGCCCCAGATACGCAGTATTTT
TRBV6-5	-	TRBJ2-7	-	CASSYSAGQQYEQYF	TGTGCCAGCAGTTACTCGGCGGGACAGCAATACGAGCAGTACTTC
TRBV12-3/TRBV12-4	many	TRBJ1-2	-	CASSWGQGTNRLNYGYTF	TGTGCCAGCAGTTGGGGCCAGGGCACTAACCGCTTAAACTATGGCTACACCTTC
TRBV10-3	-	TRBJ1-1	-	CAISESSLNTEAFF	TGTGCCATCAGTGAGTCCTCGCTGAACACTGAAGCTTTCTTT
TRBV20-1	-	TRBJ1-1	TRBD1	CSVRGRQGGTEAFF	TGCAGTGTTAGAGGTCGACAGGGGGGGACTGAAGCTTTCTTT
TRBV7-2	many	TRBJ2-1	TRBD1	CASSFPTSGTVYNEQFF	TGTGCCAGCAGCTTCCCCACTTCCGGGACAGTGTACAATGAGCAGTTCTTC
TRBV6-5	-	TRBJ1-1	-	CASSYSRGVGTEAFF	TGTGCCAGCAGTTACTCAAGGGGGGTAGGGACTGAAGCTTTCTTT
TRBV4-2	-	TRBJ2-5	-	CASSQDPQGVETQYF	TGTGCCAGCAGCCAGGATCCACAGGGAGTGGAGACCCAGTACTTC
TRBV7-3	-	TRBJ2-1	-	CASSLNSGDEQFF	TGTGCCAGCAGCTTAAACTCGGGGGATGAGCAGTTCTTC
TRBV11-2	many	TRBJ2-1	-	CASSFIGLADKQFF	TGTGCCAGCAGCTTTATCGGGCTAGCAGACAAGCAGTTCTTC
TRBV7-9	many	TRBJ1-6	-	CASSPVGGSSYNSPLHF	TGTGCCAGCAGCCCGGTTGGGGGGAGCTCCTATAATTCACCCCTCCACTTT
TRBV19	-	TRBJ2-5	-	CASSINFKGFNDQYF	TGTGCCAGTAGTATCAATTTTAAGGGGTTCAATGACCAGTACTTC
TRBV7-2	many	TRBJ2-2	-	CASSLDARNTGELFF	TGTGCCAGCAGCTTAGATGCCAGGAACACCGGGGAGCTGTTTTTT
TRBV2	many	TRBJ1-2	TRBD1	CANRDSNYGYTF	TGTGCTAATCGGGACAGTAACTATGGCTACACCTTC
TRBV7-9	-	TRBJ2-3	TRBD2	CTSSLGLAGGTTTDMQYF	TGTACCAGCAGCTTAGGTTTAGCGGGAGGGACAACCACAGATATGCAGTATTTT
TRBV20-1	-	TRBJ2-3	TRBD1	CSASRDRDTDTQYF	TGCAGTGCTAGCCGGGACAGGGACACAGATACGCAGTATTTT
TRBV5-4	-	TRBJ2-4	-	CASSRPSAKSVQYF	TGTGCCAGCAGCCGCCCCTCAGCCAAAAGCGTTCAGTACTTC
TRBV5-4	once	TRBJ2-2	TRBD1	CASEDRERKNTGELFF	TGTGCCAGCGAAGACAGGGAGCGGAAGAACACCGGGGAGCTGTTTTTT
TRBV20-1	few	TRBJ2-7	TRBD2	CSARATQREFFSYEQYF	TGCAGTGCTAGAGCAACCCAGCGGGAGTTCTTTAGCTACGAGCAGTACTTC
TRBV12-3/TRBV12-4	-	TRBJ1-1	TRBD1	CASSLDRFGHDRDGMNTEAFF	TGTGCCAGCAGTTTGGACCGGTTTGGACATGACAGGGATGGGATGAACACTGAAGCTTTCTTT
TRBV4-2	medium-sized	TRBJ2-7	TRBD2	CASSRRSSGESYEQYF	TGTGCCAGCAGCCGGAGGTCCAGCGGGGAGTCCTACGAGCAGTACTTC
TRBV20-1	-	TRBJ2-2	TRBD1	CSARGGGQQSTGELFF	TGCAGTGCTAGAGGAGGGGGACAGCAAAGCACCGGGGAGCTGTTTTTT
TRBV5-1	medium-sized	TRBJ2-2	-	CASSQHTGELFF	TGCGCCAGCAGCCAACACACCGGGGAGCTGTTTTTT
TRBV20-1	few	TRBJ2-1	TRBD2	CSARAGGRVTFNEQFF	TGCAGTGCTAGAGCGGGGGGGCGGGTGACTTTCAATGAGCAGTTCTTC
TRBV5-1	-	TRBJ2-3	-	CASSFRQGTDTQYF	TGCGCCAGCAGCTTCCGGCAGGGCACAGATACGCAGTATTTT
TRBV7-9	-	TRBJ1-2	-	CASSSAGNYGYTF	TGTGCCAGCAGCTCCGCAGGGAACTATGGCTACACCTTC
TRBV12-5	-	TRBJ1-1	-	CASGLNDGPHTEAFF	TGTGCTAGTGGTTTGAACGACGGACCCCACACTGAAGCTTTCTTT
TRBV3-1	-	TRBJ2-1	TRBD2	CASSRQRGKQFF	TGTGCCAGCAGCCGCCAGCGGGGGAAACAGTTCTTC
TRBV25-1	-	TRBJ2-3	-	CASISGHRTDTQYF	TGTGCCAGCATTTCGGGACACCGCACAGATACGCAGTATTTT
TRBV5-1	few	TRBJ2-3	TRBD2	CASSLVTSGASTDTQYF	TGCGCCAGCAGCTTGGTAACTAGCGGGGCAAGCACAGATACGCAGTATTTT
TRBV7-2	once	TRBJ2-1	TRBD2	CASSLGVAGAQFF	TGTGCCAGCAGCTTAGGGGTAGCGGGGGCTCAGTTCTTC
TRBV9	medium-sized	TRBJ2-3	-	CASSVAESGTDTQYF	TGTGCCAGCAGCGTAGCGGAGTCTGGCACAGATACGCAGTATTTT
TRBV5-4	many	TRBJ2-4	-	CASSLQGNIQYF	TGTGCCAGCAGCTTGCAGGGAAACATTCAGTACTTC
TRBV7-7	-	TRBJ2-2	-	CASTPGTGAANTGELFF	TGTGCTAGCACCCCGGGGACCGGGGCGGCGAACACCGGGGAGCTGTTTTTT
TRBV29-1	-	TRBJ2-3	-	CSVRRGLDTQYF	TGCAGCGTCCGGCGTGGTCTGGATACGCAGTATTTT
TRBV5-1	few	TRBJ2-4	-	CAHYVGGANIQYF	TGCGCCCATTACGTCGGGGGAGCAAACATTCAGTACTTC
TRBV5-1	-	TRBJ1-5	-	CARSLGSNSNQPQHF	TGCGCCCGCAGCTTGGGGAGTAACAGCAACCAGCCCCAGCATTTT
TRBV10-3	-	TRBJ2-1	TRBD2	CATASGTSGDNEQFF	TGTGCCACAGCATCCGGGACTAGCGGGGATAATGAGCAGTTCTTC
TRBV18	many	TRBJ2-2	-	CASSQGFSGELFF	TGTGCCAGCTCACAGGGATTTTCCGGGGAGCTGTTTTTT
TRBV20-1	-	TRBJ2-3	TRBD2	CSAESLAGVQWGTDTRYF	TGCAGTGCTGAATCCCTAGCGGGAGTGCAGTGGGGCACAGATACGCGGTATTTT
TRBV11-2	-	TRBJ2-1	-	CASSLGPGGLNEQFF	TGTGCCAGCAGCTTAGGCCCGGGCGGCCTCAATGAGCAGTTCTTC
TRBV7-2	medium-sized	TRBJ1-2	-	CASSLGRGSNYGYTF	TGTGCCAGCAGCTTAGGGCGGGGGTCCAACTATGGCTACACCTTC
TRBV5-1	once	TRBJ2-2	TRBD1	CASSLGPGTGDTGELFF	TGCGCCAGCAGCTTGGGTCCCGGGACAGGGGACACCGGGGAGCTGTTTTTT